Listed below are T cell receptor beta chains from one sample, sequenced in a study of beta chain features in type 1 diabetes. Sequencing used immunoSEQ multiplex PCR; TCRdb keeps in-frame clones, though not all of them. The sample contains under 200,000 clones, 7.5% to 9.5% of which appear only once. Input material: central memory CD4+ T cells from blood. The receptors here all came from a woman between 18 and 29 years old in good health. The CDR3 runs from the conserved cysteine through the conserved F or W. The D gene is left open where the match is weak. Only some rows state a clone size, as once, few, many or a class for expanded clones.

D: -; V: TRBV7-9; size: few; J: TRBJ2-7; DNA: TGTGCCAGCAGTGGGACGGCCGCGGGATACGAGCAGTACTTC; CDR3: CASSGTAAGYEQYF
D: TRBD2; V: TRBV27; size: few; J: TRBJ2-7; DNA: TGTGCCAGCAGTGGGTCTAGCGGGAGCTACGAGCAGTACTTC; CDR3: CASSGSSGSYEQYF
D: TRBD1; V: TRBV5-4; size: few; J: TRBJ2-1; DNA: TGTGCCAGCAGCTTGGCAGGGGGAAATGAGCAGTTCTTC; CDR3: CASSLAGGNEQFF
D: -; V: TRBV9; size: few; J: TRBJ2-3; DNA: TGTGCCAGCAGCACCAGGGGGGACTTAAACACAGATACGCAGTATTTT; CDR3: CASSTRGDLNTDTQYF
D: -; V: TRBV19; size: -; J: TRBJ1-2; DNA: TGTGCCAGTAGTACCTCTCGACAATCTGGCTACACCTTC; CDR3: CASSTSRQSGYTF
D: -; V: TRBV5-1; size: -; J: TRBJ2-1; DNA: TGCGCCAGCAGCTTGGGACAGGACAATGAGCAGTTCTTC; CDR3: CASSLGQDNEQFF
D: TRBD1; V: TRBV4-2; size: few; J: TRBJ2-6; DNA: TGTGCCAGCAGCCGGGTGACAGGGGGCTCTGGGGCCAACGTCCTGACTTTC; CDR3: CASSRVTGGSGANVLTF
D: TRBD1; V: TRBV7-2; size: few; J: TRBJ1-1; DNA: TGTGCCAGCAGCTTAGAAGGGGGCCTAGAAGCTTTCTTT; CDR3: CASSLEGGLEAFF
D: -; V: TRBV4-1; size: few; J: TRBJ2-5; DNA: TGCGCCAGCAGCCGGACCGCCGCCGCGGGTGGGGTGGAGACCCAGTACTTC; CDR3: CASSRTAAAGGVETQYF
D: TRBD1; V: TRBV29-1; size: many; J: TRBJ2-3; DNA: TGCAGCGTTGAGAAAGGGGGCCCCACAGATACGCAGTATTTT; CDR3: CSVEKGGPTDTQYF
D: -; V: TRBV5-5; size: -; J: TRBJ1-4; DNA: TGTGCCAGCAGCTTGGTGACAGATCATAATGAAAAACTGTTTTTT; CDR3: CASSLVTDHNEKLFF
D: -; V: TRBV25-1; size: -; J: TRBJ2-7; DNA: TGTGCCAGCAGTGAAGTAGGGGACTTGTACGAGCAGTACTTC; CDR3: CASSEVGDLYEQYF
D: TRBD2; V: TRBV9; size: -; J: TRBJ2-5; DNA: TGTGCCAGCGGAGCGGGAGAAGGGGTGGGACAAGAGACCCAGTACTTC; CDR3: CASGAGEGVGQETQYF
D: -; V: TRBV30; size: -; J: TRBJ1-3; DNA: TGTGCCTGGACACGGTTCATTTACTCTGGAAACACCATATATTTT; CDR3: CAWTRFIYSGNTIYF
D: TRBD2; V: TRBV11-2; size: -; J: TRBJ2-1; DNA: TGTGCCAGCAGCTGGGGGGGGACTAGCGGGTCCGCCAATGAGCAGTTCTTC; CDR3: CASSWGGTSGSANEQFF
D: -; V: TRBV27; size: few; J: TRBJ1-2; DNA: TGTGCCAGCAGTCCGACAGGCCGCGGCTACACCTTC; CDR3: CASSPTGRGYTF
D: -; V: TRBV2; size: -; J: TRBJ2-2; DNA: TGTGCCAGCAGGGGCAGGGAGGCGAACACCGGGGAGCTGTTTTTT; CDR3: CASRGREANTGELFF
D: -; V: TRBV6-6; size: -; J: TRBJ2-5; DNA: TGTGCCAGCAGTTACTCAAGGTCAGGGAGGGAGACCCAGTACTTC; CDR3: CASSYSRSGRETQYF
D: TRBD1; V: TRBV19; size: few; J: TRBJ2-6; DNA: TGTGCCAGTAGTAGGCTACAGGGGGCAGGGGCCAACGTCCTGACTTTC; CDR3: CASSRLQGAGANVLTF
D: -; V: TRBV2; size: few; J: TRBJ2-1; DNA: TGTGCCAGCAGCCCCTTTAGCGATGAGCAGTTCTTC; CDR3: CASSPFSDEQFF
D: -; V: TRBV2; size: -; J: TRBJ2-5; DNA: TGTGCCAGCAGTGAATACAGCCAAGAGACCCAGTACTTC; CDR3: CASSEYSQETQYF
D: -; V: TRBV6-6; size: few; J: TRBJ1-2; DNA: TGTGCCAGCAGTTACCCATCAAATTGGCGGCCTTCGGACTACACCTTC; CDR3: CASSYPSNWRPSDYTF
D: -; V: TRBV29-1; size: -; J: TRBJ1-1; DNA: TGCAGCGTTGACTTGGCGAACACTGAAGCTTTCTTT; CDR3: CSVDLANTEAFF
D: TRBD2; V: TRBV9; size: -; J: TRBJ2-3; DNA: TGTGCCAGCAGCCGGGGGGGGAGTGTGACAGATACGCAGTATTTT; CDR3: CASSRGGSVTDTQYF
D: -; V: TRBV5-1; size: -; J: TRBJ1-4; DNA: TGCGCCAGCTCCACCTCTCCAAGCACAGGTGAAAAACTGTTTTTT; CDR3: CASSTSPSTGEKLFF
D: TRBD2; V: TRBV30; size: -; J: TRBJ2-5; DNA: TGTGCCTGGGCCCCTAGCGGGGGGGCTCAAGAGACCCAGTACTTC; CDR3: CAWAPSGGAQETQYF
D: TRBD1; V: TRBV11-2; size: -; J: TRBJ1-5; DNA: TGTGCCAGCAGCTACGGGACAGAAAATCAGCCCCAGCATTTT; CDR3: CASSYGTENQPQHF
D: TRBD2; V: TRBV4-2; size: few; J: TRBJ2-1; DNA: TGTGCCAGCACCCCTAGTAGCGGGGAGCAGTTCTTC; CDR3: CASTPSSGEQFF
D: TRBD1; V: TRBV7-9; size: -; J: TRBJ1-2; DNA: TGTGCCAGCAGCTTAGGGGACAGGGGGCTGGATGGCTACACCTTC; CDR3: CASSLGDRGLDGYTF
D: -; V: TRBV7-9; size: -; J: TRBJ2-7; DNA: TGTGCCAGCAGCTTAGCGGGGCCAGTAGGCGAGCAGTACTTC; CDR3: CASSLAGPVGEQYF
D: -; V: TRBV7-9; size: -; J: TRBJ2-5; DNA: TGTGCCAGCAGCCCCCTCGGGGACCAAGAGACCCAGTACTTC; CDR3: CASSPLGDQETQYF
D: TRBD1; V: TRBV9; size: few; J: TRBJ2-5; DNA: TGTGCCAGCAGCGTAGACCAGGGGGCGAAGACCCAGTACTTC; CDR3: CASSVDQGAKTQYF
D: -; V: TRBV4-3; size: -; J: TRBJ1-6; DNA: TGCGCCAGCAGCCAAGATTACGGGGCAGGAGGGACTAATTCACCCCTCCACTTT; CDR3: CASSQDYGAGGTNSPLHF
D: -; V: TRBV13; size: -; J: TRBJ2-1; DNA: TGTGCCAGCAGCTACCCCTACGACAGAGCTACATACAATGAGCAGTTCTTC; CDR3: CASSYPYDRATYNEQFF
D: TRBD2; V: TRBV19; size: few; J: TRBJ2-1; DNA: TGTGCCTCTAGGGGCGGGAGTAATGTTGAGCAGTTCTTC; CDR3: CASRGGSNVEQFF
D: -; V: TRBV30; size: -; J: TRBJ1-4; DNA: TGTGCCTCGGCAACTCACAGGACGGGTGAAAAACTGTTTTTT; CDR3: CASATHRTGEKLFF
D: -; V: TRBV15; size: -; J: TRBJ2-7; DNA: TGTGCCACCAGCAGGGCGGCCCTACGCGAGCAGTACTTC; CDR3: CATSRAALREQYF
D: -; V: TRBV11-2; size: -; J: TRBJ2-1; DNA: TGTGCCAGCAGCCCAACTCAAGGACAGTACAATGAGCAGTTCTTC; CDR3: CASSPTQGQYNEQFF
D: TRBD1; V: TRBV30; size: many; J: TRBJ1-5; DNA: TGTGCCTGGAGACCGGGACAGGGCTCAAATAGCAATCAGCCCCAGCATTTT; CDR3: CAWRPGQGSNSNQPQHF
D: -; V: TRBV6-5; size: -; J: TRBJ1-2; DNA: TGTGCCAGCAGTTCCGTCGAGAATAACTATGGCTACACCTTC; CDR3: CASSSVENNYGYTF
D: -; V: TRBV30; size: many; J: TRBJ2-3; DNA: TGTGCCTGGAGTGTCGATAGGGGGTTAACAGATACGCAGTATTTT; CDR3: CAWSVDRGLTDTQYF
D: -; V: TRBV20-1; size: -; J: TRBJ2-1; DNA: TGCAGTGCTAGAGGCGGAGGAGCGCAGTTCTTC; CDR3: CSARGGGAQFF
D: -; V: TRBV29-1; size: -; J: TRBJ1-4; DNA: TGCAGCGCCATGCTGGGGGAGGGGGGTGAAAAACTGTTTTTT; CDR3: CSAMLGEGGEKLFF
D: -; V: TRBV9; size: few; J: TRBJ2-1; DNA: TGTGCCAGCAGTTTCGAGTTCTACAATGAGCAGTTCTTC; CDR3: CASSFEFYNEQFF
D: -; V: TRBV11-2; size: few; J: TRBJ2-5; DNA: TGTGCCAGCAGCCCCTACCCGCTGTACTCGATAGAAGAGACCCAGTACTTC; CDR3: CASSPYPLYSIEETQYF
D: -; V: TRBV2; size: many; J: TRBJ1-4; DNA: TGTGCCAGCAGTCGACAGGCAAATGAAAAACTGTTTTTT; CDR3: CASSRQANEKLFF
D: TRBD1; V: TRBV6-1; size: few; J: TRBJ2-1; DNA: TGTGCCAGCAGTGAACGGAGACAGGGCCGCTCCTACAATGAGCAGTTCTTC; CDR3: CASSERRQGRSYNEQFF
D: -; V: TRBV5-6; size: few; J: TRBJ1-5; DNA: TGTGCCAGCAGCGAACAGGGCGTGGGCAATCAGCCCCAGCATTTT; CDR3: CASSEQGVGNQPQHF
D: TRBD1; V: TRBV30; size: few; J: TRBJ2-7; DNA: TGTGCCTGGGGCCCCGGAGACAGGGGGATCGAGCAGTACTTC; CDR3: CAWGPGDRGIEQYF
D: -; V: TRBV2; size: few; J: TRBJ2-3; DNA: TGTGCCAGCATCCCGGGACTCAAAAGCACAGATACGCAGTATTTT; CDR3: CASIPGLKSTDTQYF
D: -; V: TRBV5-1; size: few; J: TRBJ2-3; DNA: TGCGCCAGCAGCTTGGGGGGAGGCTCAGATACGCAGTATTTT; CDR3: CASSLGGGSDTQYF
D: TRBD1; V: TRBV18; size: -; J: TRBJ2-5; DNA: TGTGCCAGCTCACCACCGGGACAGGGAAGGGAGACCCAGTACTTC; CDR3: CASSPPGQGRETQYF
D: -; V: TRBV14; size: -; J: TRBJ2-5; DNA: TGTGCCAGCAGCCCCGTGTCGTCGGGGACCCAGTACTTC; CDR3: CASSPVSSGTQYF
D: TRBD1; V: TRBV5-8; size: few; J: TRBJ2-2; DNA: TGTGCCAGCAGATTTACCGGGACAGGGAGGACCGGGGAGCTGTTTTTT; CDR3: CASRFTGTGRTGELFF
D: TRBD2; V: TRBV7-9; size: few; J: TRBJ2-7; DNA: TGTGCCAGCAGCTTGGCTAGCGGGGCCTACGAGCAGTACTTC; CDR3: CASSLASGAYEQYF